This TCR beta chain comes out of a study of neurological immune-mediated disorders. Study results and limitations: Expanded clones shared no CDR3 amino acid sequences across subjects, suggesting private repertoires in all groups.

Volunteers from a blood bank in Maryland, USA, constituted the healthy controls. The V gene's germline CDR1 is DFQATT and CDR2 SNEGSKA (reference sequence). The ends were cut back, 6 bases at V and 4 bases at J, with 12 bases in the middle. The CDR3 spans 12 residues. TCRdb re-called the 5' RACE reads through MiXCR, storing one row per CDR3 protein. The sample yields 35,000 to 45,000 distinct CDR3 sequences, roughly 7% seen once. This clonotype was observed at least ten times. Its target is unknown. The chain uses TRBV20-1 and TRBJ1-1, with D possibly matching TRBD1 (5 bases). The receptor's source is a woman between 40 and 55 years old in good health. Specimen: PBMCs. This CDR3 reads CSAEGRGTEAFF. The CDR3 DNA follows: TGCAGTGCAGAGGGAAGGGGCACTGAAGCTTTCTTT.